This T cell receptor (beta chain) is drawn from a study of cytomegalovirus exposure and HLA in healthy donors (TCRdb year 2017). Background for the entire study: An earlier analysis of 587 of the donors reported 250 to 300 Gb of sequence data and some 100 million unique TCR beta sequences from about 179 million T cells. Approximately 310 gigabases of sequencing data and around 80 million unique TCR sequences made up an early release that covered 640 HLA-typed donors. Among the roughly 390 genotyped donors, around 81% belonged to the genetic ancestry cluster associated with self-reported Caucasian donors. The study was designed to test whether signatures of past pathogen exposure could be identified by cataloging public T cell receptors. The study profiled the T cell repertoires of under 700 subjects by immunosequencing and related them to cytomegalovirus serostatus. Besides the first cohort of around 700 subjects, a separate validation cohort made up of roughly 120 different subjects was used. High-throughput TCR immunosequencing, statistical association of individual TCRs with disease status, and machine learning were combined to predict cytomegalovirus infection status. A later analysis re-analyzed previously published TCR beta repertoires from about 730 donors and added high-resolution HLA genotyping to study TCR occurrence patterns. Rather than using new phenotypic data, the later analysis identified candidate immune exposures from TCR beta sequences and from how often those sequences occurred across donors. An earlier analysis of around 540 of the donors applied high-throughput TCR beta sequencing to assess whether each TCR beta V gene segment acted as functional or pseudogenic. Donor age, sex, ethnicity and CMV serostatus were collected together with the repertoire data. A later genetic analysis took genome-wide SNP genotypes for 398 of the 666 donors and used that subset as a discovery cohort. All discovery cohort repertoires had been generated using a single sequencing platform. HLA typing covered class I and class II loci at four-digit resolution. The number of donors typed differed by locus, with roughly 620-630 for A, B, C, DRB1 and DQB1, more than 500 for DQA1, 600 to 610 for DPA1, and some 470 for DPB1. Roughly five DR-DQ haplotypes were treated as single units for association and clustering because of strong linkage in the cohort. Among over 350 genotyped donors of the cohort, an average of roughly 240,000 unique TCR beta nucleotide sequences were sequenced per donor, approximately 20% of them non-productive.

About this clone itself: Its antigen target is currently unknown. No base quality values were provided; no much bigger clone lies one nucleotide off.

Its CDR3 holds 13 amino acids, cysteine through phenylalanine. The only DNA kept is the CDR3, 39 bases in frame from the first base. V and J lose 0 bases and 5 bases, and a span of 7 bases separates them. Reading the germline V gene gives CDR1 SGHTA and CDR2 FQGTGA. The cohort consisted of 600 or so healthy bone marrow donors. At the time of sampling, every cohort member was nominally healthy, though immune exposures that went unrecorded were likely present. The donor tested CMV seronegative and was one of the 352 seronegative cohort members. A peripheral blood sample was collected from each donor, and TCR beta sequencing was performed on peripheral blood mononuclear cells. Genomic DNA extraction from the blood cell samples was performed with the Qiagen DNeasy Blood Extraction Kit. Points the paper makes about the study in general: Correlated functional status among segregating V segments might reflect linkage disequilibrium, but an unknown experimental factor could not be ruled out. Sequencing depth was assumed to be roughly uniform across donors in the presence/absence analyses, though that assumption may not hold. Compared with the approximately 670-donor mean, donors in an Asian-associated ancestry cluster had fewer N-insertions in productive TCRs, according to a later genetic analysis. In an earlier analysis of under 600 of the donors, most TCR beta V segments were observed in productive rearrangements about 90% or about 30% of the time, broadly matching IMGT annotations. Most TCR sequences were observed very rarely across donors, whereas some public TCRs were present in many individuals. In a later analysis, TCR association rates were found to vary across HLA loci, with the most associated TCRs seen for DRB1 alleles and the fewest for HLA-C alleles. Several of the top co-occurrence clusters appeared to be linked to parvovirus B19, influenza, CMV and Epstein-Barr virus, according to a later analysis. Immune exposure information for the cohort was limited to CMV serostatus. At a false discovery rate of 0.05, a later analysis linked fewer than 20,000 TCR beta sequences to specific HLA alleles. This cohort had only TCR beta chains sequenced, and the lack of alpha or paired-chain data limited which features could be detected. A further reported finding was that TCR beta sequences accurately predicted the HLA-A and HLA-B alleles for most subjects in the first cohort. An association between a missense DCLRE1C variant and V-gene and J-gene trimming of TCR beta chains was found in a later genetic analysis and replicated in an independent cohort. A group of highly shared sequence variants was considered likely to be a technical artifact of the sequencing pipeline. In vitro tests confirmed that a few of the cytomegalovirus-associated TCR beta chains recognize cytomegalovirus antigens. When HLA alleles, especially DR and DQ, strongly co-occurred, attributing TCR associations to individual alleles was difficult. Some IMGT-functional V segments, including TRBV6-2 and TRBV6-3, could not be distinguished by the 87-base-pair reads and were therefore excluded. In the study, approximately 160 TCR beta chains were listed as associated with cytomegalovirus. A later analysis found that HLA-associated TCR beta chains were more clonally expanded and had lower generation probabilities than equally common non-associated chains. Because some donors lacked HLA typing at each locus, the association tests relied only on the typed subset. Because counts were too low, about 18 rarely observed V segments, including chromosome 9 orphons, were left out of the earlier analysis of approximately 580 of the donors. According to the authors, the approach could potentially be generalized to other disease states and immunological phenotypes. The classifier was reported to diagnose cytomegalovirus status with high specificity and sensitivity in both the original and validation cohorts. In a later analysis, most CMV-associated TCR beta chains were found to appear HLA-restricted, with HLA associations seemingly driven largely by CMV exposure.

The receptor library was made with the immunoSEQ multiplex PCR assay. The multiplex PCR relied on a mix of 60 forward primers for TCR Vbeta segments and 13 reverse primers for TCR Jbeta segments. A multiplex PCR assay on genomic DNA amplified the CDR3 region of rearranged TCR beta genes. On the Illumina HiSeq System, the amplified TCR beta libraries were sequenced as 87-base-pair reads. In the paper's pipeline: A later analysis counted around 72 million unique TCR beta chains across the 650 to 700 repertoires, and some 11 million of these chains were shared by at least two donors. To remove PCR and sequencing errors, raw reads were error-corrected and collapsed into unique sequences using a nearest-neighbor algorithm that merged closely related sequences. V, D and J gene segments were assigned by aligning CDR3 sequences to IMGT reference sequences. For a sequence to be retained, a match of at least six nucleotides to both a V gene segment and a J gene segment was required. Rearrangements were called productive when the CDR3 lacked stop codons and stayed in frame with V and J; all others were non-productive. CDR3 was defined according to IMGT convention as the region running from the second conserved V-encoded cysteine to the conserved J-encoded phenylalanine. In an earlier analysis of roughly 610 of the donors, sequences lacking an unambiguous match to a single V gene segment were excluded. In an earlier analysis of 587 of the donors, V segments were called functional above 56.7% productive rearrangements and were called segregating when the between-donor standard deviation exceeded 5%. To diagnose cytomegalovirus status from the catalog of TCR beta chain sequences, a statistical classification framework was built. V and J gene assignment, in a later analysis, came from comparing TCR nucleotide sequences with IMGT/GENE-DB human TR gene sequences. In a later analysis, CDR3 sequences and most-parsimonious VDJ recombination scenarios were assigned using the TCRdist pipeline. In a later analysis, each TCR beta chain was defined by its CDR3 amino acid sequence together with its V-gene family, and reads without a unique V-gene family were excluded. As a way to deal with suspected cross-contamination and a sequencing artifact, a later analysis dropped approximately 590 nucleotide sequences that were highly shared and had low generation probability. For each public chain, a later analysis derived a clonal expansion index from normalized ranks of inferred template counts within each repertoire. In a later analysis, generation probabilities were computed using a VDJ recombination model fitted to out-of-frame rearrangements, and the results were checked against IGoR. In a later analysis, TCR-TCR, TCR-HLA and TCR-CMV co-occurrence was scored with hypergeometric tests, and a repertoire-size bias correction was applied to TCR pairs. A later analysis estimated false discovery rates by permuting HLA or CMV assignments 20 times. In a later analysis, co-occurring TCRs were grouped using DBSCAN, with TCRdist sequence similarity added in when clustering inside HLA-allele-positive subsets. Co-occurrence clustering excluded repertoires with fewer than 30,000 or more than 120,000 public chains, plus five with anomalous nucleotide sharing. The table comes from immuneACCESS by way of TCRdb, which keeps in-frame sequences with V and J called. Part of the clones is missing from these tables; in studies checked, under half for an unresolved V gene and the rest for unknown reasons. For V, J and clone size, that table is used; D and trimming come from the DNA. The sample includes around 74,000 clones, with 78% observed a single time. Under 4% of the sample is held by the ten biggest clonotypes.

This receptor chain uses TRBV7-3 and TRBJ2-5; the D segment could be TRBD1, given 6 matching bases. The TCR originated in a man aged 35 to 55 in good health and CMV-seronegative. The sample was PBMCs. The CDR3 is CASSLTQGETQYF. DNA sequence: TGTGCCAGCAGCTTAACGCAGGGGGAGACCCAGTACTTC.